This TCR beta chain emerged from a study of T cells after yellow fever vaccination. The study's findings and limits: Detected again after the booster were most primary-vaccination clones, at 96% CD4 and approximately 85% CD8.

TCRdb re-derived calls from the 5' RACE reads in MiXCR, one entry per CDR3 protein. The sample includes some 350,000 distinct CDR3 sequences, about 6.2% seen only once; the top ten take roughly 15%. This clonotype was observed a handful of times. What it binds is not known. The ends lost 5 bases at V and 6 bases at J; junction bases unmatched: 15. This CDR3 is built from 19 residues. The germline gives CDR1 MNHEY, CDR2 SVGEGT. This receptor was identified in a man aged 25 to 40 who received the YFV17D yellow fever vaccine. The sequencing here drew on PBMCs, taken 5 days after the yellow fever booster vaccination. V usage is TRBV6-2 or TRBV6-3 and J usage is TRBJ2-1; 14 nucleotides agree with TRBD2. CDR3 bases: TGTGCCAGCAGTACCGGACTAGCGGGAGGTCCTATGAGCCCCAATGAGCAGTTCTTC. Its translation: CASSTGLAGGPMSPNEQFF.